The text below deals with one TCR beta chain. Its target is not known. The data stem from a study of Ad26.COV2.S vaccination and SARS-CoV-2 variants. On the study more broadly: Participants got Ad26.COV2.S intramuscularly, once or twice 56 days apart.

This CDR3 has 14 residues. Germline CDR1 and CDR2: MNHNY and SVGAGI (reference sequence). Trimming removed 5 bases from V and 8 bases from J, with 18 bases in between. Study-wide results and caveats: Total T cell responses, in the TCR breadth and depth analyses, may have been underestimated.

Data came from immunoSEQ multiplex PCR; TCRdb stores just in-frame clones and leaves some out. This table holds more than 300,000 clones, about 82% found once. Treatment described: around 19 received Ad26.COV2.S at low or high dose, single or two shots; about 5 received placebo; per-sample allocation not given. Samples came from day 63 after the first vaccine or placebo injection. This sample comprised peripheral blood, obtained in a trial of Ad26.COV2.S vaccine versus placebo. This chain joins TRBV6-6 and TRBJ1-2, with unresolved D. This TCR derives from a person aged 18 to 59 who received the Ad26.COV2.S COVID-19 vaccine or a placebo. The CDR3 protein is CASSPFAGPGGYTF. CDR3 nucleotides: TGTGCCAGCAGTCCCTTTGCCGGGCCTGGCGGCTACACCTTC.